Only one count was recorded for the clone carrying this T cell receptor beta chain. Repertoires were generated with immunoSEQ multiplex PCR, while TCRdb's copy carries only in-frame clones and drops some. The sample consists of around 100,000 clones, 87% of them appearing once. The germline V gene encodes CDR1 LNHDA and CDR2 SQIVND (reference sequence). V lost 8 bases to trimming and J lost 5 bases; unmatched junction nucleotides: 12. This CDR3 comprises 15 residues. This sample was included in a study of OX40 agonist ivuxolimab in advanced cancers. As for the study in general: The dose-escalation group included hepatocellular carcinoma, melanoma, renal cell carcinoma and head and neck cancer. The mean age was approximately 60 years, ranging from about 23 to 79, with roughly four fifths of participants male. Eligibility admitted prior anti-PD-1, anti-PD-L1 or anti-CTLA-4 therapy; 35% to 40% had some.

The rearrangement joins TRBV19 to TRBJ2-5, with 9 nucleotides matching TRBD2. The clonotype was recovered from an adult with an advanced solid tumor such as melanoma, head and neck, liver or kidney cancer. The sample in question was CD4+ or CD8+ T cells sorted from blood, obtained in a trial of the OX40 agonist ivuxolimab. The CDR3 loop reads CASGPGGGAGETQYF. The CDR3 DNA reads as TGTGCCAGTGGGCCCGGCGGGGGGGCCGGGGAGACCCAGTACTTC.